These 32 T cell receptor beta chains were all obtained from the same sample, sequenced in a study of neurological immune-mediated disorders. TCRdb re-called the 5' RACE reads with MiXCR, one entry per CDR3 protein. The repertoire consists of 55,000 to 80,000 distinct CDR3 sequences, with roughly an eighth occurring once and the leading ten covering around 4.3%. Specified time point: longitudinal time-point 1 (baseline). The sequenced sample was PBMCs. These TCRs come from a female donor with HTLV-1-associated myelopathy (HAM/TSP).

This sequence joins TRBV12-3 or TRBV12-4 and TRBJ2-7; 10 bases agree with TRBD1. With 6 bases clipped from V and 0 bases from J, the junction kept 5 bases outside the gene matches. This CDR3 contains 15 residues. The CDR3 region is CASSQRDRGSYEQYF. The CDR3 DNA reads as TGTGCCAGCAGCCAACGGGACAGGGGCTCCTACGAGCAGTACTTC.

In this sample, this clonotype turned up many times. The chain carries TRBV3-1 and TRBJ2-1; 10 bases align to TRBD2. Per the germline V gene, CDR1 is LGHDT and CDR2 is YNNKEL (reference sequence). CDR3 length: 13 amino acids. With 1 base clipped from V and 13 bases from J, the junction kept 4 bases outside the gene matches. The DNA for the CDR3 is TGTGCCAGCAGCCAAGGGCTAGCGGGGGCCCAGTTCTTC. Translated: CASSQGLAGAQFF.

This clonotype was found many times. CDR3 nucleotide sequence: TGCGCCAGCAGCCAAGGCACGGAGGGGACAGGGAGCTACGAGCAGTACTTC. Translated, it gives CASSQGTEGTGSYEQYF. This sequence joins TRBV4-1 and TRBJ2-7; 9 bases are a match to TRBD1. The junction had 10 bases not matched to a gene; V was cut back by 1 base and J by 3 bases. The CDR3 is 17 amino acids. Germline lookup yields CDR1 MGHRA and CDR2 YSYEKL.

This clonotype was counted between two and nine times. A read error may explain this, as a much larger clone is one base away. The chain combines TRBV4-1 with TRBJ2-7; perhaps TRBD1 as D (7 bases). The CDR3 totals 15 residues. Trimming took off 1 base at V and 0 bases at J, with 10 bases between the two ends. CDR1 is MGHRA and CDR2 is YSYEKL in the germline V gene. The CDR3 here is CASSQGRGDSYEQYF. In DNA, the CDR3 is TGCGCCAGCAGCCAAGGCAGGGGGGACTCCTACGAGCAGTACTTC.

The rearrangement joins TRBV6-5 to TRBJ1-5; 7 bases are a match to TRBD1. The CDR3 is made up of 18 amino acids. V shed 9 bases and J 2 bases; nucleotides not matched to a gene: 19. Germline loops: CDR1 MNHEY, CDR2 SVGAGI. The CDR3 loop is CASSPTIQGVKGNQPQHF. Here the CDR3 DNA reads TGTGCCAGTAGTCCTACTATCCAGGGGGTTAAGGGCAATCAGCCCCAGCATTTT.

This clonotype was seen ten or more times. This chain connects TRBV29-1 to TRBJ2-1; TRBD1 matches 7 bases. Germline lookup yields CDR1 SQVTM and CDR2 ANQGSEA. The ends lost 6 bases at V and 7 bases at J; junction bases unmatched: 9. This CDR3 has 13 amino acids. CDR3 DNA sequence: TGCAGCGTCCGAAAAGGGGGCCAGAATGAGCAGTTCTTC. This translates into CSVRKGGQNEQFF.

In its sample, this clonotype was seen many times. The chain is built from TRBV12-3 or TRBV12-4 and TRBJ2-4, with D hard to call. V lost 6 bases, J lost 6 bases, and 3 bases lay in between. The CDR3 is 10 residues long. CDR3 residues: CASSINIQYF. As DNA, the CDR3 is TGTGCCAGCAGCATAAACATTCAGTACTTC.

This clonotype has a count of ten or more. V is TRBV20-1 and J is TRBJ2-1; D may be TRBD1 (6 bases). Trimming cost V 5 bases and J 7 bases, with 12 bases left between them. Germline assignment: CDR1 DFQATT and CDR2 SNEGSKA (reference sequence). The CDR3 loop spans 12 amino acids. The CDR3 sequence: CSAVQGWNEQFF. DNA for the CDR3: TGCAGTGCTGTACAGGGATGGAATGAGCAGTTCTTC.

This clonotype was observed at least ten times. V usage is TRBV5-1 and J usage is TRBJ2-2; D tentatively reads TRBD1 or TRBD2 (5 bases each). Looked up from germline, CDR1 is SGHRS and CDR2 is YFSETQ. CDR3 length: 14 amino acids. V lost 0 bases and J 3 bases, leaving 6 bases between the germline ends. CDR3 protein: CASSLEGHTGELFF. The CDR3 DNA follows: TGCGCCAGCAGCTTGGAGGGACACACCGGGGAGCTGTTTTTT.

This clonotype was seen at least ten times. This chain uses TRBV5-5 with TRBJ2-2; the D is unclear. CDR1 and CDR2 from the germline V gene are SGHKS and YYEKEE (reference sequence). There are 16 residues in the CDR3. The V gene lost 0 bases and the J gene lost 0 bases, with 9 bases spanning the gap. CDR3 region: CASSLAARPNTGELFF. The CDR3 DNA is TGTGCCAGCAGCTTGGCTGCACGCCCGAACACCGGGGAGCTGTTTTTT.

CDR3 sequence reads: CSAPREETQYF. CDR3 coding DNA: TGCAGTGCCCCCCGGGAGGAGACCCAGTACTTC. The chain combines TRBV20-1 with TRBJ2-5, with D perhaps TRBD2 (6 bases). Germline CDR1 reads DFQATT; CDR2 reads SNEGSKA (reference sequence). Deletions cut 6 bases from V and 5 bases from J, with 10 bases between. The CDR3 has 11 amino acids.

This clonotype was seen a few times. This rearrangement joins TRBV2 to TRBJ1-1; D gene unclear. Germline assignment: CDR1 SNHLY and CDR2 FYNNEI. V was cut by 1 base and J by 10 bases, with 19 bases left in between. The CDR3 totals 15 residues. The CDR3 region has the DNA TGTGCCAGCAGTGAAGAAGCAGGTGGCGGTGCCAGAGCTTTCTTT. This encodes CASSEEAGGGARAFF.

The chain has TRBV4-3 and TRBJ2-7; 8 bases fit TRBD1. Germline CDR1 is LGHNA and CDR2 is YSLEER. The V gene end was trimmed by 11 bases and the J gene end by 2 bases; junction bases not matched to a gene: 17. The CDR3 spans 16 residues. The CDR3 DNA reads TGCGCCTTCAGCCCCGACCGGACAGGGAGTACCTACGAGCAGTACTTC. Protein product: CAFSPDRTGSTYEQYF.

The table lists this clonotype with many counts. The rearrangement links TRBV5-1 to TRBJ2-2; D gene unclear. V lost 0 bases to trimming and J lost 2 bases, with 11 bases between them. CDR1 and CDR2 from the germline V gene are SGHRS and YFSETQ. The CDR3 sequence is 16 residues long. CDR3 DNA sequence: TGCGCCAGCAGCTTGGGCCAGGTCGACAACACCGGGGAGCTGTTTTTT. It translates to CASSLGQVDNTGELFF.

The chain combines TRBV7-6 with TRBJ2-3; 10 nucleotides align to TRBD1. Germline CDR1 reads SGHVS; CDR2 reads FNYEAQ. J lost 2 bases, V lost 4 bases, and 6 bases had no gene match. The CDR3 covers 16 residues. The CDR3 DNA is TGTGCCAGCAGCTCCTCCGGGACAGGGGCCACAGATACGCAGTATTTT. The encoded protein is CASSSSGTGATDTQYF.

This clonotype showed up many times. This chain links TRBV20-1 with TRBJ2-3, with TRBD1 identical over 8 bases. This CDR3 has 13 amino acids. Unmatched junction bases numbered 7, after V lost 5 bases and J lost 6 bases. Germline CDR1 reads DFQATT; CDR2 reads SNEGSKA (reference sequence). CDR3 sequence: CSAPTGALDTQYF. CDR3 DNA: TGCAGTGCTCCGACAGGGGCCTTGGATACGCAGTATTTT.

This clonotype showed up many times. J is TRBJ2-4 and V is TRBV12-3 or TRBV12-4, with 10 bases fitting TRBD1. V gave up 4 bases and J gave up 13 bases; unmatched junction bases: 13. This CDR3 spans 15 amino acids. CDR3 loop: CASSYGGQGPSVQYF. In DNA, the CDR3 is TGTGCCAGCAGTTATGGGGGACAGGGGCCCTCGGTACAGTACTTC.

At least ten counts were recorded for this clonotype. The chain couples TRBV20-1 to TRBJ2-1; no reliable D call. The germline gives CDR1 DFQATT, CDR2 SNEGSKA (reference sequence). V dropped 5 bases and J dropped 15 bases, with 17 bases sitting between them. The CDR3 runs 11 residues. CDR3 sequence reads: CSASQLGMRFF. In DNA form, the CDR3 reads TGCAGTGCTTCCCAATTGGGGATGCGGTTCTTC.

Points on this clonotype: A much larger clone differs from this one at a single base, so this may be a read error. This chain links TRBV28 with TRBJ2-7; D may be TRBD2 (6 bases). The CDR3 has 16 amino acids. In germline, CDR1 is MDHEN, CDR2 SYDVKM. V was trimmed by 4 bases and J by 2 bases, leaving 18 bases between them. CDR3 sequence (DNA): TGTGCCAGCAGTTCACCGCCGGGCACGGGAGCCTACGAGCAGTACTTC. Its protein is CASSSPPGTGAYEQYF.

This clonotype has a handful of counts. This chain links TRBV18 with TRBJ2-3; D not resolved. Trimming removed 8 bases at V and 3 bases at J, with 9 bases between. Germline CDR1 reads KGHSH; CDR2 reads LQKENI. The CDR3 covers 12 residues. CDR3 sequence reads: CASERETDTQYF. The CDR3 nucleotides read TGTGCCAGCGAAAGAGAGACAGATACGCAGTATTTT. The full variable domain, rest sourced from reference TRBV18 and TRBJ2-3, is NAGVMQNPRHLVRRRGQEARLRCSPMKGHSHVYWYRQLPEEGLKFMVYLQKENIIDESGMPKERFSAEFPKEGPSILRIQQVVRGDSAAYFCASERETDTQYFGPGTRLTVL.

This clonotype has a count of ten or more. The J gene is TRBJ2-2, the V gene TRBV7-9, with TRBD1 matching over 7 bases. Looked up from germline, CDR1 is SEHNR and CDR2 is FQNEAQ (reference sequence). The CDR3 consists of 15 residues. Losses at the gene ends were 8 bases for V and 0 bases for J; bases not matched to a gene: 6. The CDR3 here is CASPPDRTNTGELFF. The CDR3 DNA sequence: TGTGCCAGCCCCCCGGACAGGACGAACACCGGGGAGCTGTTTTTT.

This clonotype showed up many times. The gene calls are TRBV12-3 or TRBV12-4 and TRBJ2-2, with D perhaps matching TRBD2 (5 bases). The CDR3 is 13 amino acids. The ends were cut back, 3 bases at V and 9 bases at J, with 11 bases in the middle. DNA of the CDR3: TGTGCCAGCAGTTTTGGGAGCGTCTGGGAGCTGTTTTTT. Translation gives CASSFGSVWELFF.

This clonotype was seen at least ten times. This sequence joins TRBV10-3 and TRBJ2-3; 9 bases fit TRBD2. The germline V gene encodes CDR1 ENHRY and CDR2 SYGVKD. The CDR3 covers 16 residues. Trimming took 6 bases from V and 4 from J; bases not matched to a gene: 11. The CDR3 protein is CAISEVLAGDPDTQYF. In DNA form, the CDR3 reads TGTGCCATCAGCGAGGTTTTAGCGGGGGACCCAGATACGCAGTATTTT.

This clonotype was seen many times. The chain is built from TRBV20-1 and TRBJ2-1; D remains unclear. The CDR3 is 15 residues long. Germline CDR1 and CDR2: DFQATT and SNEGSKA (reference sequence). The V and J ends lost 0 bases and 12 bases respectively, with 21 bases between them. CDR3 sequence (DNA): TGCAGTGCTAGAGATCTAGGGAAAGGGTTTCTGGGGCAGTTCTTC. Residues: CSARDLGKGFLGQFF.

Note on this clonotype: A clone one base away is much larger, so this may be a read error. The chain links TRBV9 to TRBJ2-4; tentatively, D is TRBD1 (6 bases). The germline V gene encodes CDR1 SGDLS and CDR2 YYNGEE. The V gene lost 4 bases and the J gene lost 4 bases, with 12 bases spanning the gap. There are 14 residues in the CDR3. CDR3: CASSPTTGKNIQYF. The DNA of the CDR3 is TGTGCCAGCAGCCCGACGACAGGAAAAAACATTCAGTACTTC.

This clonotype was detected ten times or more. The genes are TRBV12-3 or TRBV12-4 and TRBJ2-1; 10 bases are a match to TRBD1. With V trimmed by 5 bases and J by 8 bases, 6 bases remained unmatched. The CDR3 is 14 amino acids. The CDR3 bases are TGTGCCAGCAGTCCGACAGGGGGCGTCGATGAGCAGTTCTTC. Protein: CASSPTGGVDEQFF.

This clonotype was observed many times. The V call is TRBV5-1, the J call TRBJ2-7; D remains unclear. V lost 4 bases and J 2 bases, leaving 22 bases between the germline ends. The germline V gene has CDR1 SGHRS and CDR2 YFSETQ. The CDR3 sequence is 17 residues long. The CDR3 spells CASSAKAMPLGAYEQYF. CDR3 bases: TGCGCCAGCAGCGCTAAAGCAATGCCACTCGGCGCCTACGAGCAGTACTTC.

This clonotype was found many times. CDR3: CASRAGQRIQETQYF. The DNA for the CDR3 is TGTGCCAGCAGAGCGGGACAGAGGATTCAAGAGACCCAGTACTTC. The rearrangement joins TRBV28 to TRBJ2-5, with D perhaps matching TRBD1 or TRBD2 (7 bases each). Germline lookup yields CDR1 MDHEN and CDR2 SYDVKM. This CDR3 is built from 15 residues. Trimming left V 6 bases short and J 2 bases short, with 16 bases between.

The chain's CDR3 is CSATPQGANYGYTF. CDR3 nucleotide sequence: TGCAGTGCTACGCCACAGGGGGCCAACTATGGCTACACCTTC. The chain recombines TRBV20-1 with TRBJ1-2; 9 positions agree with TRBD1. The CDR3 totals 14 residues. The junction had 5 bases not matched to a gene; V was cut back by 4 bases and J by 2 bases. The germline CDR1 and CDR2 sequences are DFQATT and SNEGSKA (reference sequence).

This chain joins TRBV6-5 and TRBJ2-6; possibly TRBD1 for D (6 bases). V gave up 2 bases and J gave up 2 bases, with 13 bases separating them. The CDR3 extends over 17 amino acids. The germline V gene has CDR1 MNHEY and CDR2 SVGAGI. The DNA for the CDR3 is TGTGCCAGCAGTTACGAGGCAGGGGTGCCTGGGGCCAACGTCCTGACTTTC. Its translation is CASSYEAGVPGANVLTF.

The chain uses TRBV2 and TRBJ2-3; the D gene could be TRBD1 or TRBD2 (6 bases each). Germline assignment: CDR1 SNHLY and CDR2 FYNNEI. The CDR3 is made up of 17 amino acids. V lost 2 bases and J lost 0, with 15 bases in between. The CDR3 DNA sequence: TGTGCCAGCAGTGAATCTGAACGGGGGCCTAGCACAGATACGCAGTATTTT. It codes for CASSESERGPSTDTQYF. Supplemented by reference TRBV2 and TRBJ2-3, the full variable domain reads EPEVTQTPSHQVTQMGQEVILRCVPISNHLYFYWYRQILGQKVEFLVSFYNNEISEKSEIFDDQFSVERPDGSNFTLKIRSTKLEDSAMYFCASSESERGPSTDTQYFGPGTRLTVL.

This clonotype has more than one count but fewer than ten. The rearrangement links TRBV12-3 or TRBV12-4 to TRBJ2-2; D might be TRBD2 (7 bases). CDR3 length equals 15 residues. V shed 10 bases and J shed 2 bases, with 17 bases lying between them. The CDR3: CATLGGGVNTGELFF. Here the CDR3 DNA reads TGTGCCACTTTGGGAGGGGGGGTAAACACCGGGGAGCTGTTTTTT.